Each of the 2 T cell receptor beta chains below was sequenced from the same sample in a study of CD8 T cells in Susac syndrome. RNA totalling about 0.45 to 1 ug underwent reverse transcription with random hexamers. TCRdb independently ran MiXCR on the immunoSEQ multiplex PCR reads; one entry per CDR3 protein. The repertoire includes roughly 120,000 distinct CDR3 sequences, around 94% of them detected once, and around 0.12% sits in the top ten. Material for sequencing was CD4+ T cells from PBMCs. These receptors came from a human donor with multiple sclerosis.

The J gene is TRBJ2-5, the V gene TRBV15, with TRBD1 identical over 7 bases. The CDR3 length is 14 residues. V was pared by 1 base and J by 5 bases, with 4 bases of the junction left unmatched. In germline, CDR1 is LNHNV, CDR2 YYDKDF (reference sequence). CDR3 sequence (DNA): TGTGCCACCAGCAGAGTGGTACAGGGGGAGACCCAGTACTTC. Residues: CATSRVVQGETQYF.

The chain joins TRBV27 to TRBJ1-6, with D possibly being TRBD1 (5 bases). The germline gives CDR1 MNHEY, CDR2 SMNVEV (reference sequence). Trimming stripped 5 bases from V and 8 bases from J, with 16 bases between. The CDR3 loop spans 15 amino acids. The CDR3 DNA follows: TGTGCCAGCAGTCCCCAGTGGGACTTCGATTCACCCCTCCACTTT. Amino acid sequence: CASSPQWDFDSPLHF.